This T cell receptor (beta chain) was sequenced in a study of blood T cell repertoires in COVID-19. Study details: Nucleic acid was either cDNA or gDNA, and it came from T cells, B-cell-depleted T cells, or PBMCs.

The CDR3 is made up of 14 amino acids. Germline V gene data show CDR1 as SNHLY and CDR2 as FYNNEI. V was clipped by 7 bases and J by 3 bases; unmatched bases: 6. Authors' processing steps: Cell counts per sample came from amplifying reference gene primers. This table comes from immunoSEQ multiplex PCR, and its TCRdb copy is limited to in-frame clones, with some not included. Clonal size and the V and J genes are those of that table, whereas D and trimming came from the DNA. The sample shows some 50,000 clones, approximately 88% of them seen only once. This receptor was obtained from a man in his sixties or seventies with acute or convalescent COVID-19. The sequencing sample was made of peripheral blood. V usage is TRBV2 and J usage is TRBJ1-2, with 9 bases matching TRBD1. CDR3 coding DNA: TGTGCCAGCACCCGGGACAGGGTGGACTATGGCTACACCTTC. Amino acid sequence: CASTRDRVDYGYTF. The variable domain in full, with the rest retrieved from reference TRBV2 and TRBJ1-2, is EPEVTQTPSHQVTQMGQEVILRCVPISNHLYFYWYRQILGQKVEFLVSFYNNEISEKSEIFDDQFSVERPDGSNFTLKIRSTKLEDSAMYFCASTRDRVDYGYTFGSGTRLTVV.